What follows is one T cell receptor (beta chain) and its context. In the original processing: Researchers report that nucleated cell counts were estimated from reference gene primer amplification. The method was immunoSEQ multiplex PCR; TCRdb's version includes in-frame clones alone and lacks a portion of them. The V and J calls and clone size were taken over from that table, and D and trimming were inferred from the DNA. The data show about 190,000 clones, around 87% seen once. CDR3 length: 14 residues. The germline gives CDR1 ENHRY, CDR2 SYGVKD. V gave up 2 bases and J gave up 6 bases; unmatched junction bases: 3. The data stem from a study of blood T cell repertoires in COVID-19. Across the whole study: COVID-19 samples, acute and convalescent, were from the United States, Italy and Spain. The cDNA or gDNA used as material had been derived from T cells, B-cell-depleted T cells, or PBMCs.

The chain carries TRBV10-3 and TRBJ2-7; 11 bases map to TRBD1. Sequencing input: peripheral blood. The TCR sequence derives from a man between 50 and 59 years old with acute or convalescent COVID-19. This CDR3 reads CAISEPGQGGEQYV. The CDR3 coding sequence is TGTGCCATCAGTGAGCCGGGACAGGGGGGCGAGCAGTACGTC.